The 17 T cell receptor beta chains reported below all come from one sample, sequenced in a study of T cell repertoires in cytomegalovirus infection. Their antigens are not known. TCRdb called the reads again in MiXCR, with one record for every CDR3 protein. The sample consists of about 52,000 distinct CDR3 sequences, about 19% of them appearing once. Sequenced here: CD8+ T cells from cultured PBMCs, sampled from culture after CMV antigen stimulation. Receptors were obtained from a human donor in good health (CMV status not recorded). Some clones in this sample may be carry-over from other donors' samples.

This clonotype showed up just once. This chain uses TRBV6-2 or TRBV6-3 with TRBJ1-1; no firm D call. V lost 7 bases to trimming and J lost 0 bases, with 15 bases between them. The CDR3 sequence is 15 residues long. Germline lookup yields CDR1 MNHEY and CDR2 SVGEGT. In DNA, the CDR3 is TGTGCCAGCATTCAGTGGGAAGGGTTGAACACTGAAGCTTTCTTT. Translation gives CASIQWEGLNTEAFF.

The sample holds a few counts of this clonotype. The chain is built from TRBV9 and TRBJ2-7; D might be TRBD2 (7 bases). CDR1 and CDR2 from the germline V gene are SGDLS and YYNGEE. The CDR3 runs to 16 residues. V gave up 3 bases and J gave up 4 bases, with 20 bases separating them. CDR3 protein: CASSEGGGAGFYEQYF. The CDR3, as DNA: TGTGCCAGCAGCGAGGGGGGGGGTGCAGGGTTTTACGAGCAGTACTTC.

This chain uses TRBV7-2 with TRBJ2-3; 9 positions match TRBD2. The germline gives CDR1 SGHTA, CDR2 FQGNSA. CDR3 length: 15 residues. V shed 3 bases, J shed 8 bases, and the junction held 9 bases outside the gene matches. CDR3 amino acids: CASSLAGGPGGTQYF. The CDR3 DNA reads as TGTGCCAGCAGCTTGGCGGGGGGGCCTGGGGGTACGCAGTATTTT.

The table lists this clonotype with a few counts. This chain links TRBV2 with TRBJ2-2; D is ambiguous. CDR1 and CDR2 from the germline V gene are SNHLY and FYNNEI. Deletions cut 3 bases from V and 5 bases from J, with 13 bases between. The CDR3 covers 15 residues. The CDR3 protein is CASSDTRRRTGELFF. The CDR3 DNA reads as TGTGCCAGCAGTGACACCCGTCGACGGACCGGGGAGCTGTTTTTT.

The J gene is TRBJ1-1, the V gene TRBV6-1; no clear D. The ends were cut back, 4 bases at V and 4 bases at J, with 13 bases in the middle. CDR1 and CDR2 (germline): MNHNS, SASEGT. The CDR3 has 14 residues. The CDR3 protein is CASSAEKWGTEAFF. DNA for the CDR3: TGTGCCAGCAGTGCCGAGAAATGGGGCACTGAAGCTTTCTTT.

The chain has TRBV11-2 and TRBJ2-7; tentative D call: TRBD1 (5 bases). The germline CDR1 and CDR2 sequences are SGHAT and FQNNGV. The CDR3 is 16 amino acids. The ends were cut back, 5 bases at V and 2 bases at J, with 19 bases in the middle. The CDR3 region is CASSPTDSANPYEQYF. The CDR3 bases are TGTGCCAGCAGCCCAACCGACAGTGCTAACCCCTACGAGCAGTACTTC.

There are a few counts of this clonotype. The rearrangement joins TRBV6-1 to TRBJ1-1, with D unresolved. The V gene's germline CDR1 is MNHNS and CDR2 SASEGT. V lost 7 bases and J 2 bases, leaving 14 bases between the germline ends. CDR3 length: 14 amino acids. CDR3 DNA: TGTGCCAGCACCCGGAGCGTCGGTAACACTGAAGCTTTCTTT. It specifies CASTRSVGNTEAFF.

The chain is built from TRBV7-8 and TRBJ2-7, with 7 positions matching TRBD2. Trimming removed 4 bases from V and 0 bases from J; junction bases left unmatched: 12. Germline loops: CDR1 SGHVS, CDR2 FQNEAQ. The CDR3 length is 17 residues. The CDR3 sequence: CASSYSPGTIVSYEQYF. The CDR3 DNA reads TGTGCCAGCAGCTACTCCCCCGGGACTATCGTCTCCTACGAGCAGTACTTC. Combining the CDR3 with reference TRBV7-8 and TRBJ2-7 gives the whole variable domain GAGVSQSPRYKVAKRGQDVALRCDPISGHVSLFWYQQALGQGPEFLTYFQNEAQLDKSGLPSDRFFAERPEGSVSTLKIQRTQQEDSAVYLCASSYSPGTIVSYEQYFGPGTRLTVT.

This clonotype was recorded a few times. The chain employs TRBV11-2 and TRBJ2-1, with D possibly being TRBD1 or TRBD2 (5 bases each). Germline CDR1 is SGHAT and CDR2 is FQNNGV. The V and J ends lost 1 base and 0 bases respectively, with 13 bases between them. This CDR3 has 17 amino acids. The CDR3 region has the DNA TGTGCCAGCAGCTTAGTTGGGTCAGGGAGCTCCTACAATGAGCAGTTCTTC. As protein: CASSLVGSGSSYNEQFF.

The DNA for the CDR3 is TGCGCCAGCAGCTTGTGGGGACAGGGGGCGGGCACAGATACGCAGTATTTT. This sequence encodes CASSLWGQGAGTDTQYF. The rearrangement uses TRBV5-1 and TRBJ2-3, with 12 bases aligning to TRBD1. CDR1 is SGHRS, CDR2 YFSETQ, per germline. CDR3 size: 17 residues. The trim removed 1 base at V and 1 base at J, leaving 4 bases unmatched.

A few counts support this clonotype. The rearrangement joins TRBV15 to TRBJ2-1; D is possibly TRBD2 (5 bases). The length of the CDR3 is 14 residues. V shed 5 bases and J shed 8 bases, with 16 bases lying between them. The germline V gene encodes CDR1 LNHNV and CDR2 YYDKDF (reference sequence). The CDR3: CATSSTGLRYEQFF. In DNA, the CDR3 is TGTGCCACCAGCTCCACGGGATTACGTTATGAGCAGTTCTTC.

This chain uses TRBV12-3 or TRBV12-4 with TRBJ2-3, with D possibly TRBD2 on 7 matching bases. V gave up 4 bases and J gave up 0 bases, with 14 bases separating them. This CDR3 is 16 amino acids long. CDR3 in amino acids: CASSSWAGASTDTQYF. CDR3 DNA sequence: TGTGCCAGCAGTTCTTGGGCGGGGGCTAGCACAGATACGCAGTATTTT.

This rearrangement joins TRBV9 to TRBJ2-5, with D unclear. The CDR3 length is 15 residues. Trimming cost V 5 bases and J 2 bases, with 16 bases left between them. Germline values: CDR1 SGDLS, CDR2 YYNGEE. Written as DNA, the CDR3 is TGTGCCAGCAGTGAAGACGGTCGGGCGCAAGAGACCCAGTACTTC. Its protein product is CASSEDGRAQETQYF.

The chain carries TRBV3-1 and TRBJ2-2; 9 bases line up with TRBD2. The length of the CDR3 is 13 residues. V lost 8 bases to trimming and J lost 7 bases; unmatched junction nucleotides: 5. From germline, CDR1 is LGHDT and CDR2 YNNKEL (reference sequence). CDR3 amino acids: CASSRGGIGELFF. DNA for the CDR3: TGTGCCAGCTCGCGGGGGGGCATCGGGGAGCTGTTTTTT.

The chain has TRBV6-8 and TRBJ1-3; 7 positions match TRBD1. This CDR3 has 15 amino acids. Germline assignment: CDR1 MNHGY and CDR2 SAAAGT. J was trimmed by 2 bases and V by 4 bases; bases with no gene match: 5. CDR3 DNA: TGTGCCAGCAGTTCCCCGACAGGGCCTGGAAACACCATATATTTT. Protein product: CASSSPTGPGNTIYF.

This sequence joins TRBV6-2 or TRBV6-3 and TRBJ1-1; D gene ambiguous. V was pared by 5 bases and J by 1 base, with 8 bases between. In germline, CDR1 is MNHEY, CDR2 SVGEGT. The CDR3 contains 13 residues. The CDR3 DNA sequence: TGTGCCAGCAGTATCGGTCCGAACACTGAAGCTTTCTTT. This encodes CASSIGPNTEAFF.

A few counts support this clonotype. The chain links TRBV5-6 to TRBJ2-1; TRBD2 aligns across 7 bases. Germline trimming cut 4 bases from V and 0 bases from J; bases unmatched to any gene: 7. Germline V CDR1 and CDR2: SGHDT, YYEEEE. This CDR3 is 16 amino acids long. The chain's CDR3 is CASSPSGGLSYNEQFF. The DNA of the CDR3 is TGTGCCAGCAGCCCTTCGGGGGGACTCTCCTACAATGAGCAGTTCTTC.